This T cell receptor (beta chain) was sequenced in a study of OX40 agonist ivuxolimab in advanced cancers. About the study: Two patients with cutaneous melanoma and one with hepatocellular carcinoma, three in total, showed partial responses.

Of note for this clone: Its antigen is not identified.

Germline CDR1 reads SGDLS; CDR2 reads YYNGEE. The CDR3 consists of 14 residues. Trimming took off 4 bases at V and 5 bases at J, with 15 bases between the two ends. Profiled with immunoSEQ multiplex PCR; TCRdb holds only in-frame clones, not every one. The sample contains 45,000 to 65,000 clones, about 86% of which appear only once. Overall study results and limits: Clonal expansion among partial responders at 0.1-3.0 mg/kg ranked near the lowest.

The material was CD4+ or CD8+ T cells sorted from blood, obtained in a trial of the OX40 agonist ivuxolimab. The TCR originated in an adult with an advanced solid tumor such as melanoma, head and neck, liver or kidney cancer. V usage is TRBV9 and J usage is TRBJ2-5, with D tentatively TRBD2 (5 bases). CDR3 bases: TGTGCCAGCAGCCCCGGACTGGTAGGGGAGACCCAGTACTTC. Translation gives CASSPGLVGETQYF.